This record looks at one TCR beta chain sequence and its context. This clone has a single count. The antigen it binds to is not known. Base qualities were left out, and no much larger clone turns up one base away. This entry is derived from a study of cytomegalovirus exposure and HLA in healthy donors (dated by TCRdb to about 2017). Study-wide context: In an earlier analysis of roughly 590 of the donors, about 270 Gb of sequence data and 95 million to 130 million unique TCR beta sequences from roughly 200 million T cells were reported. All discovery cohort repertoires had been generated on a single sequencing platform. Along with the approximately 670-subject first cohort, a separate validation cohort of 120 different subjects was used. Class I and class II HLA loci were covered by the typing at four-digit resolution. Rather than using new phenotypic data, the later analysis identified candidate immune exposures from TCR beta sequences and from how often those sequences occurred across donors. A later genetic analysis took genome-wide SNP genotypes for about 55% of the 666 donors and used that subset as a discovery cohort. Donor age, sex, ethnicity and CMV serostatus were collected together with the repertoire data. In a later analysis, previously published TCR beta repertoires from more than 500 donors were re-analyzed and high-resolution HLA genotyping was added so that TCR occurrence patterns could be studied. Of the 398 genotyped donors, roughly 80% fell in the genetic ancestry cluster associated with self-reported Caucasian donors. About 300 gigabases of sequencing data and tens of millions of unique TCR sequences were included in an early release covering around 600 HLA-typed donors. The study combined high-throughput TCR immunosequencing, statistical association of individual TCRs with disease status, and machine learning to predict cytomegalovirus infection status. The study profiled the T cell repertoires of more than 500 subjects by immunosequencing and related them to cytomegalovirus serostatus. The study aimed to test whether cataloging public T cell receptors could reveal signatures of past pathogen exposure. On average, approximately 250,000 unique TCR beta nucleotide sequences were sequenced per donor among some 430 genotyped donors of the cohort, with roughly 18% of those sequences being non-productive. The number of donors typed differed by locus, with about 629-640 for A, B, C, DRB1 and DQB1, more than 500 for DQA1, some 570 for DPA1, and roughly 450 for DPB1. A handful of DR-DQ haplotypes were treated as single units for association and clustering because of strong linkage in the cohort. An earlier analysis of several hundred of the donors used high-throughput TCR beta sequencing to judge whether each TCR beta V gene segment behaved as functional or pseudogenic. What the research found in general, with its limitations: The 87-base-pair reads could not distinguish some IMGT-functional V segments, including TRBV6-2 and TRBV6-3, so those segments were excluded. A cluster of highly shared sequence variants was judged likely to represent a technical artifact of the sequencing pipeline. The presence/absence analyses assumed that sequencing depth was roughly uniform across donors, and that assumption may not be true. A total of 150 to 200 TCR beta chains were listed by the study as associated with cytomegalovirus. According to a later analysis, TCR association rates differed among HLA loci, with DRB1 alleles showing the most associated TCRs and HLA-C alleles showing the fewest. According to a later genetic analysis, donors in an Asian-associated ancestry cluster had fewer N-insertions in productive TCRs than the approximately 650-donor mean. The authors suggested that the approach could potentially be extended to other disease states and immunological phenotypes. In vitro tests confirmed that a few of the cytomegalovirus-associated TCR beta chains recognize cytomegalovirus antigens. A later analysis found that HLA-associated TCR beta chains were more clonally expanded and had lower generation probabilities than equally common non-associated chains. An earlier analysis of 587 of the donors showed that most TCR beta V segments appeared in productive rearrangements either about 87% or about 30% of the time, which broadly matched IMGT annotations. According to a later analysis, most CMV-associated TCR beta chains appeared to be HLA-restricted, and the HLA associations seemed to be driven largely by CMV exposure. In a later analysis, about 16,000 TCR beta sequences were associated with specific HLA alleles at a false discovery rate of 0.05. In a later genetic analysis, a missense DCLRE1C variant was associated with V-gene and J-gene trimming of TCR beta chains, and the association was replicated in an independent cohort. Strong co-occurrence of HLA alleles, especially DR and DQ, made assigning TCR associations to individual alleles difficult. Immune exposure information for the cohort was limited to CMV serostatus. The classifier was reported to diagnose cytomegalovirus status with high specificity and sensitivity in both the original and validation cohorts. Because counts were too low, some 17 rarely observed V segments, including chromosome 9 orphons, were left out of the earlier analysis of approximately 580 of the donors. Only TCR beta chains were sequenced in this cohort, and the absence of alpha or paired-chain data limited detectable features. Because HLA typing was unavailable for some donors at each locus, only the typed subset was used in association tests. Most TCR sequences were observed very rarely across donors, whereas some public TCRs were present in many individuals. A further reported finding was that TCR beta sequences accurately predicted the HLA-A and HLA-B alleles for most subjects in the first cohort. Several of the top co-occurrence clusters appeared to be linked to parvovirus B19, influenza, CMV and Epstein-Barr virus, according to a later analysis. Correlated functional status among segregating V segments might reflect linkage disequilibrium, but an unknown experimental factor could not be ruled out.

The method was the immunoSEQ multiplex PCR assay. For the multiplex PCR, a mixture combining 60 forward primers for TCR Vbeta segments and 13 reverse primers for TCR Jbeta segments was used. The CDR3 region of rearranged TCR beta genes was amplified from genomic DNA by a multiplex PCR assay. On the Illumina HiSeq System, the amplified TCR beta libraries were sequenced as 87-base-pair reads. The study's own analysis went as follows. Across the roughly 700 repertoires, a later analysis counted tens of millions of unique TCR beta chains, about 10 million of which were shared by at least two donors. A nearest-neighbor algorithm error-corrected the raw reads and collapsed the reads into unique sequences, merging closely related sequences to remove PCR and sequencing errors. V, D and J gene segments were assigned by aligning CDR3 sequences to IMGT reference sequences. For a sequence to be retained, at least a six-nucleotide match to both a V gene segment and a J gene segment was required. Rearrangements were classified as productive when the CDR3 lacked stop codons and remained in frame with V and J, and all other rearrangements were classified as non-productive. Following IMGT convention, CDR3 was defined as the stretch from the second conserved V-encoded cysteine up to the conserved J-encoded phenylalanine. Sequences without an unambiguous match to a single V gene segment were excluded from the earlier analysis of several hundred of the donors. In an earlier analysis of about 590 of the donors, a V segment was called functional when productive rearrangements were above 56.7%, and segregating when the standard deviation between donors exceeded 5%. A statistical classification framework was developed to diagnose cytomegalovirus status using the catalog of TCR beta chain sequences. In a later analysis, V and J genes were assigned by comparing TCR nucleotide sequences against IMGT/GENE-DB human TR gene sequences. The TCRdist pipeline was used in a later analysis to assign CDR3 sequences and most-parsimonious VDJ recombination scenarios. A later analysis defined each TCR beta chain by its CDR3 amino acid sequence plus V-gene family, and excluded reads lacking a unique V-gene family. To address suspected cross-contamination and a sequencing artifact, a later analysis removed around 590 highly shared, low-generation-probability nucleotide sequences. For each public chain, a later analysis derived a clonal expansion index from normalized ranks of inferred template counts within each repertoire. A later analysis computed generation probabilities with a VDJ recombination model fitted to out-of-frame rearrangements, and checked the results against IGoR. In a later analysis, hypergeometric tests were used to score TCR-TCR, TCR-HLA and TCR-CMV co-occurrence, with a repertoire-size bias correction applied to TCR pairs. False discovery rates were estimated in a later analysis by permuting HLA or CMV assignments 20 times. In a later analysis, co-occurring TCRs were grouped using DBSCAN, with TCRdist sequence similarity added in when clustering inside HLA-allele-positive subsets. For co-occurrence clustering, repertoires with fewer than 30,000 or more than 120,000 public chains were excluded, along with a handful of repertoires with anomalous nucleotide sharing. TCRdb provides this immuneACCESS table in a form limited to in-frame rearrangements. Some clones are lacking; in checked studies, under half of them reflect an unresolved V gene, and why the rest are absent is not known. V, J and clone size are taken as reported in that table, and D and trimming were inferred from the DNA itself. For this sample there are around 110,000 clones; 65% to 85% appear just once. The ten largest clones represent 2% to 2.5% of the sample.

In total, over 600 healthy bone marrow donors made up the cohort. Cohort members were all nominally healthy when sampled, although unrecorded immune exposures were likely present. The donor tested CMV seronegative and was one of the 352 seronegative cohort members. A peripheral blood sample was provided by each donor, and peripheral blood mononuclear cells were used for TCR beta sequencing. The Qiagen DNeasy Blood Extraction Kit was used to extract genomic DNA from the blood cell samples. V is clipped by 0 bases and J by 8 bases, and the sequence between their germline boundaries is 22 bases long. Including the terminal cysteine and phenylalanine, the CDR3 comprises 17 residues. Just CDR3 DNA is preserved here, 51 bases in frame from base 1. Looking up the germline V gene yields CDR1 MGHRA and CDR2 YSYEKL.

The chain joins TRBV4-1 to TRBJ1-2, and the D gene may be TRBD1, 6 bases matching. Sequencing was performed on PBMCs. The TCR was taken from a man aged 25 to 40 in good health and CMV-seronegative. The CDR3 sequence is CASSQDPFPGGGPGYTF. The DNA sequence is given as TGCGCCAGCAGCCAAGATCCTTTTCCGGGCGGGGGCCCCGGCTACACCTTC.